This TCR beta chain was sequenced during a study of T cell changes during pregnancy in multiple sclerosis. Assay: immunoSEQ multiplex PCR; the TCRdb copy retains only in-frame clones and omits some. This sample has some 74,000 clones, with more than 90% found just once. The V end was cut by 5 bases, the J end by 4 bases, with 11 bases between. The CDR3 is 13 residues long. CDR1 SGHKS and CDR2 YYEKEE come from the germline V gene (reference sequence). Here the sequenced sample was peripheral blood, taken after pregnancy. This sequence joins TRBV5-5 and TRBJ2-3; D is unclear. The TCR sequence derives from a female donor in good health, enrolled as a control in a pregnancy study. Here the CDR3 reads CASSLSFADTQYF. CDR3 DNA: TGTGCCAGCAGTCTTTCCTTCGCAGATACGCAGTATTTT.